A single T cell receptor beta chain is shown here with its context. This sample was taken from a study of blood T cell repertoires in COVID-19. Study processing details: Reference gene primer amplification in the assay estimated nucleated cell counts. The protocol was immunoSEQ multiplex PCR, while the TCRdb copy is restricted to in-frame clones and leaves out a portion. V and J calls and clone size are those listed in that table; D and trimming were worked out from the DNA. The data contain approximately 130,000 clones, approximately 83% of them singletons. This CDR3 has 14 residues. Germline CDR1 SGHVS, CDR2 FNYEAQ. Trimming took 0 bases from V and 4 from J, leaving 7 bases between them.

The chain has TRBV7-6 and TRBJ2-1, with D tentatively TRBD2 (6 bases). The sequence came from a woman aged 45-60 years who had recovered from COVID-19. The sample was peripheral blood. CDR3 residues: CASSLAGGYNEQFF. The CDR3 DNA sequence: TGTGCCAGCAGCTTAGCGGGAGGTTACAATGAGCAGTTCTTC.